The count of the clone carrying this T cell receptor (beta chain) is one. In germline, CDR1 is SGHKS, CDR2 YYEKEE (reference sequence). This CDR3 has 19 amino acids. J was trimmed by 4 bases and V by 4 bases; bases with no gene match: 14. This sample was taken from a study of control samples from healthy donors and cancer patients. Profiling relied on immunoSEQ multiplex PCR, and the TCRdb table lists in-frame clones only, not all of them. The repertoire has 100,000 to 150,000 clones, approximately 91% of them found once; the top ten carry about 3.4%. The sequenced sample consisted of blood. This sequence joins TRBV5-5 and TRBJ2-5, with TRBD2 matching over 15 bases. This clonotype originated in a man aged 45-65 years in good health. In DNA form, the CDR3 reads TGTGCCAGCAGCATACTAGGGACTAGCGGGGGGACCCAGAGAGAGACCCAGTACTTC. Translation gives CASSILGTSGGTQRETQYF.